This entry lists 7 T cell receptor beta chains sequenced from one sample in a study of cytomegalovirus exposure and HLA in healthy donors. 60 Vbeta and 13 Jbeta primers were used in PCR. Generated by immunoSEQ multiplex PCR, the TCRdb table keeps only in-frame clones and is missing some. This table has 84,000 or so clones, over 65% appearing once. Material for sequencing was PBMCs. The origin of the receptors is a man in his fifties or sixties in good health and CMV-seronegative.

The DNA for the CDR3 is TGTGCCAGTAGTAAGTTCAGGCCTACCGATCTAGCCAAAAACATTCAGTACTTC. It yields the protein CASSKFRPTDLAKNIQYF. The rearrangement joins TRBV19 to TRBJ2-4, with D hard to call. Germline lookup yields CDR1 LNHDA and CDR2 SQIVND (reference sequence). With 4 bases removed from V and 0 bases from J, the gap between germline ends came to 19 bases. The CDR3 has 18 amino acids.

V usage is TRBV19 and J usage is TRBJ1-3; 8 bases match TRBD1. Germline values: CDR1 LNHDA, CDR2 SQIVND (reference sequence). The CDR3 has 15 amino acids. J lost 7 bases, V lost 6 bases, and 11 bases had no gene match. The CDR3 here is CASSKDRERRNTIYF. Here the CDR3 DNA reads TGTGCCAGTAGCAAGGACAGGGAGCGGAGGAACACCATATATTTT.

V usage is TRBV6-6 and J usage is TRBJ1-4, with TRBD1 as a possible D gene (5 bases). This CDR3 is 15 amino acids long. Germline-derived CDR1 and CDR2 are MNHNY and SVGAGI (reference sequence). V lost 8 bases to trimming and J lost 4 bases, with 17 bases between them. CDR3 protein: CASQGSTPNNEKLFF. Written as DNA, the CDR3 is TGTGCCAGCCAGGGTTCAACACCCAATAATGAAAAACTGTTTTTT.

This chain joins TRBV28 and TRBJ1-1; a possible D gene is TRBD1 (6 bases). Germline loops: CDR1 MDHEN, CDR2 SYDVKM. CDR3 length: 13 residues. V lost 3 bases and J 5 bases, leaving 10 bases between the germline ends. CDR3 amino acids: CASSFHQGTEAFF. The CDR3 DNA sequence: TGTGCCAGCAGTTTTCATCAGGGGACTGAAGCTTTCTTT.

In this sample, this clone turned up once. V usage is TRBV6-4 and J usage is TRBJ1-5; D ambiguous. The CDR3 contains 16 residues. From germline, CDR1 is MRHNA and CDR2 SNTAGT. With 6 bases removed from V and 0 bases from J, the gap between germline ends came to 15 bases. This CDR3 is CASSPRWRLSNQPQHF. CDR3 bases: TGTGCCAGCAGCCCGAGGTGGCGGCTTAGCAATCAGCCCCAGCATTTT.

The chain recombines TRBV4-2 with TRBJ2-3, with 8 bases aligning to TRBD2. Per germline, CDR1 LGHNA and CDR2 YNFKEQ. V was pared by 2 bases and J by 0 bases, with 10 bases of the junction left unmatched. This CDR3 region has 18 residues. CDR3 in amino acids: CASSQQRGSRGSTDTQYF. The CDR3 nucleotides read TGTGCCAGCAGCCAACAGCGGGGGAGCCGAGGGAGCACAGATACGCAGTATTTT.

This rearrangement joins TRBV7-9 to TRBJ1-2, with D perhaps TRBD1 (5 bases). There are 14 residues in the CDR3. V lost 1 base, J lost 5 bases, and 11 bases lay in between. Looked up from germline, CDR1 is SEHNR and CDR2 is FQNEAQ (reference sequence). DNA for the CDR3: TGTGCCAGCAGCTTAGGTTATCGACAGTATGGCTACACCTTC. Translated: CASSLGYRQYGYTF.